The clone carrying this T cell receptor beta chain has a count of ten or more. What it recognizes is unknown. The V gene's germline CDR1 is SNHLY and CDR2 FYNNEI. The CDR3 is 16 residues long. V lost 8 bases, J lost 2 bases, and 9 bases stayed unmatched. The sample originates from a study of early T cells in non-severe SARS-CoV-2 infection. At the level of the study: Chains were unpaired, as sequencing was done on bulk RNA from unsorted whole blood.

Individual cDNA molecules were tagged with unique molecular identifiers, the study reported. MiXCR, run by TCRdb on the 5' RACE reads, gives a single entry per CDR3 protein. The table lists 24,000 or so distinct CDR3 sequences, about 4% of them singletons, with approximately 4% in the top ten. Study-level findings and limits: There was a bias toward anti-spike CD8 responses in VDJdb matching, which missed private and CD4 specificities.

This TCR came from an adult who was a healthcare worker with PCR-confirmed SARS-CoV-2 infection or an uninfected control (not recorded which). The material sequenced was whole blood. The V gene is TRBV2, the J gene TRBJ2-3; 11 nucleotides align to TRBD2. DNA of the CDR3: TGTGCCAGCGTCGGGGGGACTAGCGGTCCCACAGATACGCAGTATTTT. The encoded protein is CASVGGTSGPTDTQYF.